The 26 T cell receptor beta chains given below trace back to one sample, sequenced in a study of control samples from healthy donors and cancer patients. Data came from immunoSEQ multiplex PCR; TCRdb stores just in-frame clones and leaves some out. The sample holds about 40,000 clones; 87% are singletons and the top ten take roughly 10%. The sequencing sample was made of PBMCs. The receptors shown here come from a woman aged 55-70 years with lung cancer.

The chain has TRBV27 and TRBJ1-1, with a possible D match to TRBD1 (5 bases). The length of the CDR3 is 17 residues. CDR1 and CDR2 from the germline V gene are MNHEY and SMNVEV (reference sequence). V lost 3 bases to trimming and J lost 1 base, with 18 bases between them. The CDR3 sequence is CASSFAPGGGGNTEAFF. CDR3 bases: TGTGCCAGCAGTTTCGCCCCTGGCGGGGGGGGGAACACTGAAGCTTTCTTT.

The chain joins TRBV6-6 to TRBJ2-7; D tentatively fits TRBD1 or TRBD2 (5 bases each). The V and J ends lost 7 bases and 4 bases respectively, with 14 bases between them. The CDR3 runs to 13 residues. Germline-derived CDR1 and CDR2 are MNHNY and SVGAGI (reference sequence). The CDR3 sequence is CASKRDGGYEQYF. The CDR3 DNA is TGTGCCAGCAAAAGGGACGGTGGGTACGAGCAGTACTTC.

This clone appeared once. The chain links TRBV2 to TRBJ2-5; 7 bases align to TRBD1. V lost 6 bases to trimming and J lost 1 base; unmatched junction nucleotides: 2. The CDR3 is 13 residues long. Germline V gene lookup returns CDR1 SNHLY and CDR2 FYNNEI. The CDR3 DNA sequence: TGTGCCAGCAGAGGGGACAGCCAAGAGACCCAGTACTTC. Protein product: CASRGDSQETQYF.

CDR3 amino acids: CASSARGRDTIYF. In DNA form, the CDR3 reads TGCGCCAGCAGTGCCAGGGGGAGGGACACCATATATTTT. The chain employs TRBV10-1 and TRBJ1-3; 7 positions match TRBD1. CDR1 WNHNN and CDR2 SYGVQD come from the germline V gene (reference sequence). Losses at the gene ends were 4 bases for V and 8 bases for J; bases not matched to a gene: 5. There are 13 residues in the CDR3.

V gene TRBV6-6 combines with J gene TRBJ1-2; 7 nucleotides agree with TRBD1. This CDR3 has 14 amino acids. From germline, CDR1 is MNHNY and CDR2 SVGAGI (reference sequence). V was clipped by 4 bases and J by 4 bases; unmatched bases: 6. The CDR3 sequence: CASSSTGEGYGYTF. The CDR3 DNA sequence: TGTGCCAGCAGTTCCACAGGGGAGGGCTATGGCTACACCTTC.

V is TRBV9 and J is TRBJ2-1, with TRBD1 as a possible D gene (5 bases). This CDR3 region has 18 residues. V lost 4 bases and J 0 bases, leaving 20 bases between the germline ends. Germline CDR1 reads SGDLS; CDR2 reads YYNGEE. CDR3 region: CASSLADGHPRSYNEQFF. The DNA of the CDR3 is TGTGCCAGCAGCCTCGCAGACGGACACCCCCGCTCCTACAATGAGCAGTTCTTC.

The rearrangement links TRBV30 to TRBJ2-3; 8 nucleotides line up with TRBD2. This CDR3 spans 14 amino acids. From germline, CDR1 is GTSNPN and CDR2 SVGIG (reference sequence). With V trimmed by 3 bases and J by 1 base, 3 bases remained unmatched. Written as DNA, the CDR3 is TGTGCCTGGAGCGGGGGGGGAGGCACAGATACGCAGTATTTT. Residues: CAWSGGGGTDTQYF.

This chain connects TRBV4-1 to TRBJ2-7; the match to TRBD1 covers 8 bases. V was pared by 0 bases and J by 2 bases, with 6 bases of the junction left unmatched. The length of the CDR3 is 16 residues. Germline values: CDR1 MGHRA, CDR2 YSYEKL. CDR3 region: CASSQDRGTGAYEQYF. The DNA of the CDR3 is TGCGCCAGCAGCCAAGATCGCGGGACAGGAGCCTACGAGCAGTACTTC.

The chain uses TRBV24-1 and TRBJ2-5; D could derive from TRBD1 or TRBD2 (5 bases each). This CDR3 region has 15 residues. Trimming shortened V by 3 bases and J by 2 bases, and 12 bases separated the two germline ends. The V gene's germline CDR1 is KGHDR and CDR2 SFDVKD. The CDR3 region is CATSDRGRSQETQYF. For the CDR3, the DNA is TGTGCCACCAGTGATAGGGGACGGTCTCAAGAGACCCAGTACTTC.

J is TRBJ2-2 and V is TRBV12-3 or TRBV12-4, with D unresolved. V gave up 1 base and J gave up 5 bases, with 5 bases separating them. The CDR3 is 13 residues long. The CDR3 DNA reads TGTGCCAGCAGTTTAGAAACTACCGGGGAGCTGTTTTTT. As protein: CASSLETTGELFF.

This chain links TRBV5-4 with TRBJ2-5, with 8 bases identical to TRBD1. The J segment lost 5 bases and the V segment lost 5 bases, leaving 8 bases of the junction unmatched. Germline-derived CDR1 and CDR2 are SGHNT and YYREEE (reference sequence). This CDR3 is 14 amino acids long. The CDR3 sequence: CASRGDRGWETQYF. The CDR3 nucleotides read TGTGCCAGCAGGGGAGACAGGGGCTGGGAGACCCAGTACTTC.

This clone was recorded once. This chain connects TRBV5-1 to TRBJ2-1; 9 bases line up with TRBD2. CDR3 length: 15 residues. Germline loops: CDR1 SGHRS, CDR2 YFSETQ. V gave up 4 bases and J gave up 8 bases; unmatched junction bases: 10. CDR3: CASSPPAGGLDEQFF. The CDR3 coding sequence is TGCGCCAGCAGCCCCCCGGCGGGAGGGCTCGATGAGCAGTTCTTC.

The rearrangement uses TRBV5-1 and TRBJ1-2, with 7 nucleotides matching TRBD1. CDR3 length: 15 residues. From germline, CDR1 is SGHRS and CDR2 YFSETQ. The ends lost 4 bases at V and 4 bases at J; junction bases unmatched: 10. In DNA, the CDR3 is TGCGCCAGCAGCCCTAGGACAGGCAACACCTATGGCTACACCTTC. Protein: CASSPRTGNTYGYTF.

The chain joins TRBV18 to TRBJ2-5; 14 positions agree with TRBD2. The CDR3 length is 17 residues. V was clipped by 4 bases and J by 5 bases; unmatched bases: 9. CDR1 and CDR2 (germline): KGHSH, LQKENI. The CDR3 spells CASSHATSGRAWETQYF. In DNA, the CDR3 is TGTGCCAGCTCACACGCGACTAGCGGGAGGGCCTGGGAGACCCAGTACTTC.

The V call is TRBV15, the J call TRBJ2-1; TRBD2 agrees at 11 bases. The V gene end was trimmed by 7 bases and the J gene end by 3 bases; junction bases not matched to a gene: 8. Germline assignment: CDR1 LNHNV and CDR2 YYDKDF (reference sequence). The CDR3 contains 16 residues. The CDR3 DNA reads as TGTGCCACCACCGACCAGACTAGCGGGGACTACAATGAGCAGTTCTTC. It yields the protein CATTDQTSGDYNEQFF. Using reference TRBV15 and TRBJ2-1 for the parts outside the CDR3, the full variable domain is DAMVIQNPRYQVTQFGKPVTLSCSQTLNHNVMYWYQQKSSQAPKLLFHYYDKDFNNEADTPDNFQSRRPNTSFCFLDIRSPGLGDTAMYLCATTDQTSGDYNEQFFGPGTRLTVL.

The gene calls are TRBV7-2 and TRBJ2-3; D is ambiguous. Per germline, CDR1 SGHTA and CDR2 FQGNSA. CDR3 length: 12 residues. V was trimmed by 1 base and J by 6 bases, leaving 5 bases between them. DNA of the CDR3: TGTGCCAGCAGCTTAGGTCTGGATACGCAGTATTTT. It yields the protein CASSLGLDTQYF.

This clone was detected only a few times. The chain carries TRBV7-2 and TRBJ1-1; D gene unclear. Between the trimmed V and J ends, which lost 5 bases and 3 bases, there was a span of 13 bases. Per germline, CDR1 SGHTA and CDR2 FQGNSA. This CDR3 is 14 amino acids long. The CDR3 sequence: CASSLSDGYTEAFF. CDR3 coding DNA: TGTGCCAGCAGCCTATCCGACGGATACACTGAAGCTTTCTTT.

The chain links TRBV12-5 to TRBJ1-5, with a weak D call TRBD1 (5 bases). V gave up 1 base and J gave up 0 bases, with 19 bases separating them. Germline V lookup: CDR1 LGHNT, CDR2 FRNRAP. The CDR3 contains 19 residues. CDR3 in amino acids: CASGLAPGTEGYSNQPQHF. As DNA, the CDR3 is TGTGCTAGTGGTTTGGCCCCCGGGACTGAGGGTTATAGCAATCAGCCCCAGCATTTT.

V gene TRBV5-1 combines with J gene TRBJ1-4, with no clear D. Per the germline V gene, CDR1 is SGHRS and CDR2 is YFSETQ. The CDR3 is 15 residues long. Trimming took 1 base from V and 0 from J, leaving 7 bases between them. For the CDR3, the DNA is TGCGCCAGCAGCTTGCTGTCTGCAACTAATGAAAAACTGTTTTTT. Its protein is CASSLLSATNEKLFF.

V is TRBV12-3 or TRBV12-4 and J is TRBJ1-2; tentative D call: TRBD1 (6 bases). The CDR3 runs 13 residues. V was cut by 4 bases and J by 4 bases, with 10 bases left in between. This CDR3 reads CASSWGRLYGYTF. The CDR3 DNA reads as TGTGCCAGCAGTTGGGGGCGACTCTATGGCTACACCTTC.

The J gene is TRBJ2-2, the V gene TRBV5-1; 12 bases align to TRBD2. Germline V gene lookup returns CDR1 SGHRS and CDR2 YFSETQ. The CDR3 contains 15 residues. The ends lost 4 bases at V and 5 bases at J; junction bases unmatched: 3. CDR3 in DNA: TGCGCCAGCAGCACTGGGACTAGCGGGACCGGGGAGCTGTTTTTT. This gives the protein CASSTGTSGTGELFF.

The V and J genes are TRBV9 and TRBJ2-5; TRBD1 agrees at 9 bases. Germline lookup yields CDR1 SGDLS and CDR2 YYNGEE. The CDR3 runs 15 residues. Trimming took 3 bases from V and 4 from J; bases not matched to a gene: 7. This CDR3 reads CASSARTGAVETQYF. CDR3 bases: TGTGCCAGCAGCGCGAGGACAGGGGCGGTAGAGACCCAGTACTTC.

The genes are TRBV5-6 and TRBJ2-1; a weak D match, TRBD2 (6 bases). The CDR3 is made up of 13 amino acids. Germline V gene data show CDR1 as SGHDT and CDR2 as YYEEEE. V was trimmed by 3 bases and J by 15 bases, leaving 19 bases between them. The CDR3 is CASSSRGAGGGFF. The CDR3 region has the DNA TGTGCCAGCAGCTCCCGGGGCGCCGGGGGAGGGTTCTTC.

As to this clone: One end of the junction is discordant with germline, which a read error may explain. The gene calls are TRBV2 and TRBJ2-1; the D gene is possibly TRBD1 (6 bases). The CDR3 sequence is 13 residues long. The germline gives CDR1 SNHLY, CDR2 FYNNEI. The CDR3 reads CASSEAWTVLAVF. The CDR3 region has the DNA TGTGCCAGCAGTGAGGCCTGGACAGTCTTGGCTGTCTTC.

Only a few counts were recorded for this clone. This CDR3 reads CASSFGTSRSVAKNIQYF. DNA of the CDR3: TGTGCCAGCAGCTTTGGGACTAGTCGCTCAGTAGCCAAAAACATTCAGTACTTC. The rearrangement links TRBV11-2 to TRBJ2-4, with TRBD2 identical over 8 bases. The CDR3 contains 18 residues. With 3 bases clipped from V and 0 bases from J, the junction kept 10 bases outside the gene matches. Germline V gene sequence: CDR1 SGHAT, CDR2 FQNNGV.

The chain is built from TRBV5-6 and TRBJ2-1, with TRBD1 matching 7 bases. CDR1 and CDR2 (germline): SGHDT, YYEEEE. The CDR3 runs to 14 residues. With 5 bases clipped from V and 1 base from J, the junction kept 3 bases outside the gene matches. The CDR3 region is CASREQGSYNEQFF. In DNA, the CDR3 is TGTGCCAGCAGGGAACAGGGGTCCTACAATGAGCAGTTCTTC.